This T cell receptor beta chain was obtained from a study of blood T cell repertoires in COVID-19. Study-level information: PBMCs, B-cell-depleted T cells, or T cells were the source of the cDNA or gDNA that made up the material.

The CDR3 is 14 residues long. The V gene lost 6 bases and the J gene lost 0 bases, with 9 bases spanning the gap. Germline V CDR1 and CDR2: SNHLY, FYNNEI. Participants were aged about 18 to 89 years, lived in about two dozen US areas, and enrolled virtually. Per the authors' pipeline: Amplification from reference gene primers served as the basis for estimated nucleated cell counts. Clones were read by immunoSEQ multiplex PCR, and TCRdb kept only the in-frame ones, dropping some. That table gives V, J and clone size, and the DNA gave D and trimming. The data contain roughly 240,000 clones, about 84% of them singletons.

The TCR was taken from a woman in her forties or fifties who had recovered from COVID-19. The chain uses TRBV2 and TRBJ1-3; the D gene is possibly TRBD1 (5 bases). Material for sequencing was PBMCs or T cells enriched from blood (not recorded which). CDR3 region: CASRKDNSGNTIYF. DNA of the CDR3: TGTGCCAGCAGAAAGGACAACTCTGGAAACACCATATATTTT.